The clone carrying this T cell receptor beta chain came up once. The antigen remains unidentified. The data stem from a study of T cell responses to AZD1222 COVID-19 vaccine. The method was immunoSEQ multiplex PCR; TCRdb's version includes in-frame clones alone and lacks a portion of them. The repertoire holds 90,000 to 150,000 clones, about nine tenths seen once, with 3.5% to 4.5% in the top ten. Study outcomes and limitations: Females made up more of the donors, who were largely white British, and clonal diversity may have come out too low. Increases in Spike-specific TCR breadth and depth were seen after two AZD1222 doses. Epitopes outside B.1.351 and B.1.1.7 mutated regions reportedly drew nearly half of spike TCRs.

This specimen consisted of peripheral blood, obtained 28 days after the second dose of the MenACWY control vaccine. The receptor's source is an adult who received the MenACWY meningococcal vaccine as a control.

CDR3 in amino acids: CASRPGTSSTGELFF. The DNA of the CDR3 is TGTGCCAGCAGGCCCGGGACTAGTAGCACCGGGGAGCTGTTTTTT. This rearrangement joins TRBV6-5 to TRBJ2-2; 8 bases match TRBD2. The V segment lost 6 bases and the J segment 4 bases; nucleotides outside the gene matches: 7. The CDR3 runs to 15 residues. Per the germline V gene, CDR1 is MNHEY and CDR2 is SVGAGI.